The following is a T cell receptor beta chain sequence with its context. This clone was counted once. What antigen it recognizes has not been identified. No per-base quality is available; no much larger clone lies one base away. The cohort consisted of 666 healthy bone marrow donors. At the time of sampling, every cohort member was nominally healthy, though immune exposures that went unrecorded were likely present. The donor tested CMV seronegative, placing the donor among the 350 to 400 seronegative members of the cohort. A peripheral blood sample was provided by each donor, and peripheral blood mononuclear cells were used for TCR beta sequencing. The Qiagen DNeasy Blood Extraction Kit was used to extract genomic DNA from the blood cell samples. The data are from a study of cytomegalovirus exposure and HLA in healthy donors (dated by TCRdb to about 2017). About the full investigation: In an earlier analysis of 587 of the donors, 276 Gb of sequence data and 90 million to 120 million unique TCR beta sequences from roughly 180 million T cells were reported. Genome-wide SNP genotypes for about 65% of the roughly 700 donors were used in a later genetic analysis, which treated that subset as a discovery cohort. Along with the roughly 710-subject first cohort, a separate validation cohort of over a hundred different subjects was used. Donor age, sex, ethnicity and CMV serostatus were compiled alongside the repertoire data. All discovery cohort repertoires had been generated using a single sequencing platform. Four to six DR-DQ haplotypes were handled as single units for association and clustering, since linkage in the cohort was strong. The study was designed to test whether signatures of past pathogen exposure could be identified by cataloging public T cell receptors. The study used immunosequencing to profile the T cell repertoires of 666 subjects and linked those repertoires to cytomegalovirus serostatus. To study patterns of TCR occurrence, a later analysis re-analyzed previously published TCR beta repertoires from just over 650 donors and added high-resolution HLA genotyping. An early release that covered about 600 HLA-typed donors contained approximately 290 gigabases of sequencing data and around 85 million unique TCR sequences. HLA typing included class I and class II loci at four-digit resolution. The genetic ancestry cluster associated with self-reported Caucasian donors included 70% to 85% of the roughly 390 genotyped donors. Among roughly 400 genotyped donors of the cohort, an average of approximately 240,000 unique TCR beta nucleotide sequences was sequenced per donor, of which 15% to 20% were non-productive. To predict cytomegalovirus infection status, the study brought together high-throughput TCR immunosequencing, statistical association of individual TCRs with disease status, and machine learning. The number of typed donors differed by locus: roughly 629-640 for A, B, C, DRB1 and DQB1; approximately 520 for DQA1; approximately 600 for DPA1; and some 430 for DPB1. In the later analysis, no new phenotypic data were used to find candidate immune exposures; instead, reliance was placed on TCR beta sequences and their occurrence across donors. An earlier analysis of approximately 640 of the donors applied high-throughput TCR beta sequencing to assess whether each TCR beta V gene segment acted as functional or pseudogenic. The full study reports these points: Most TCR sequences were observed very rarely across donors, whereas some public TCRs were present in many individuals. Linkage disequilibrium might explain the correlated functional status among segregating V segments, but an unknown experimental factor could not be excluded. Several of the top co-occurrence clusters appeared to be linked to parvovirus B19, influenza, CMV and Epstein-Barr virus, according to a later analysis. In a later genetic analysis, fewer N-insertions in productive TCRs were reported among donors in an Asian-associated ancestry cluster than the roughly 700-donor mean. A later analysis found that most CMV-associated TCR beta chains appeared HLA-restricted, with HLA associations seemingly driven largely by CMV exposure. The authors suggested that the approach could potentially be generalized to other disease states and immunological phenotypes. When HLA alleles, especially DR and DQ, strongly co-occurred, attributing TCR associations to individual alleles was difficult. Specific HLA alleles were associated with 15,000 to 20,000 TCR beta sequences at a false discovery rate of 0.05 in a later analysis. In a later analysis, TCR association rates were found to vary across HLA loci, with the most associated TCRs seen for DRB1 alleles and the fewest for HLA-C alleles. An earlier analysis of approximately 590 of the donors showed that most TCR beta V segments appeared in productive rearrangements either about 87% or about 30% of the time, which broadly matched IMGT annotations. In a later genetic analysis, a missense DCLRE1C variant was associated with V-gene and J-gene trimming of TCR beta chains, and the association was replicated in an independent cohort. Sequencing depth was assumed to be roughly uniform across donors in the presence/absence analyses, though that assumption may not hold. A further reported finding was that TCR beta sequences accurately predicted the HLA-A and HLA-B alleles for most subjects in the first cohort. The cohort was sequenced for TCR beta chains only, and without alpha or paired-chain data the features that could be detected were limited. A later analysis found that HLA-associated TCR beta chains were more clonally expanded and had lower generation probabilities than equally common non-associated chains. Because HLA typing was missing for some donors at each locus, association tests included only the typed subset. Some IMGT-functional V segments, including TRBV6-2 and TRBV6-3, could not be distinguished by the 87-base-pair reads and were therefore excluded. A cluster of highly shared sequence variants was judged likely to be a technical artifact of the sequencing pipeline. Cytomegalovirus status was reported to be diagnosed by the classifier with high specificity and sensitivity in both the original and validation cohorts. Immune exposure information for the cohort was limited to CMV serostatus. Because counts were too low, some 16 rarely observed V segments, including chromosome 9 orphons, were excluded from the earlier analysis of some 540 of the donors. In vitro tests confirmed that a few of the cytomegalovirus-associated TCR beta chains recognize cytomegalovirus antigens. A total of some 180 TCR beta chains were listed by the study as associated with cytomegalovirus.

Spanning cysteine to phenylalanine, the CDR3 consists of 15 amino acids. Only the CDR3 DNA stays, 45 bases, in frame from base 1. The germline V gene encodes CDR1 SGHNT and CDR2 YYREEE (reference sequence). The germline V and J ends show losses of 0 bases and 1 base respectively, and no gene match explains 0 bases of the junction. Receptors were amplified or captured by the immunoSEQ multiplex PCR assay. For the multiplex PCR, a mixture combining 60 forward primers for TCR Vbeta segments and 13 reverse primers for TCR Jbeta segments was used. The CDR3 region of rearranged TCR beta genes was amplified from genomic DNA by a multiplex PCR assay. The Illumina HiSeq System was used to sequence the amplified TCR beta libraries as 87-base-pair reads. In the authors' own workflow: In a later analysis, about 80 million unique TCR beta chains were counted across the 500 to 850 repertoires, and about 10 million of these chains were shared by at least two donors. To remove PCR and sequencing errors, raw reads were error-corrected and collapsed into unique sequences using a nearest-neighbor algorithm that merged closely related sequences. Alignment of CDR3 sequences to IMGT reference sequences was used to assign V, D and J gene segments. Each retained sequence needed at least a six-nucleotide match to both a V gene segment and a J gene segment. Rearrangements were called productive when the CDR3 lacked stop codons and stayed in frame with V and J; all others were non-productive. Following IMGT convention, CDR3 was defined as the stretch from the second conserved V-encoded cysteine up to the conserved J-encoded phenylalanine. The earlier analysis of fewer than 700 of the donors excluded sequences that lacked an unambiguous match to a single V gene segment. In an earlier analysis of approximately 560 of the donors, a V segment was called functional when productive rearrangements were above 56.7%, and segregating when the standard deviation between donors exceeded 5%. A statistical classification framework was built to diagnose cytomegalovirus status from the catalog of TCR beta chain sequences. In a later analysis, TCR nucleotide sequences were compared against IMGT/GENE-DB human TR gene sequences so that V and J genes could be assigned. Using the TCRdist pipeline, a later analysis assigned CDR3 sequences along with most-parsimonious VDJ recombination scenarios. A later analysis defined each TCR beta chain by its CDR3 amino acid sequence plus V-gene family, and excluded reads lacking a unique V-gene family. To address suspected cross-contamination and a sequencing artifact, a later analysis removed 592 highly shared, low-generation-probability nucleotide sequences. A later analysis calculated a clonal expansion index for each public chain from normalized within-repertoire ranks of inferred template counts. A later analysis computed generation probabilities with a VDJ recombination model fitted to out-of-frame rearrangements, and checked the results against IGoR. Hypergeometric tests were used in a later analysis to score TCR-TCR, TCR-HLA and TCR-CMV co-occurrence, with a repertoire-size bias correction applied to the TCR pairs. False discovery rates were estimated in a later analysis by permuting HLA or CMV assignments 20 times. In a later analysis, co-occurring TCRs were grouped using DBSCAN, and TCRdist sequence similarity was added for clustering within HLA-allele-positive subsets. Repertoires with fewer than 30,000 or more than 120,000 public chains, plus five repertoires with anomalous nucleotide sharing, were excluded from co-occurrence clustering. What TCRdb holds here is the immuneACCESS table cut down to in-frame rearrangements. Part of the clones is not present; checked against another copy, under half of the missing clones reflect an unresolved V gene, and the others are unexplained. That table furnishes V, J and clone size, whereas the DNA furnished D and trimming. In all, the sample holds about 190,000 clones, and 85% to 90% of those were seen once. 1.3% of the sample belongs to the ten largest clones.

Sequencing input: PBMCs. The rearrangement joined TRBV5-4 to TRBJ1-1, and TRBD1 matches 10 of the central bases. The sequence derives from a young man in good health and CMV-seronegative. The CDR3 reads as follows: CASSLGDRGNTEAFF. The nucleotide sequence is TGTGCCAGCAGCTTGGGGGACAGGGGGAACACTGAAGCTTTCTTT.